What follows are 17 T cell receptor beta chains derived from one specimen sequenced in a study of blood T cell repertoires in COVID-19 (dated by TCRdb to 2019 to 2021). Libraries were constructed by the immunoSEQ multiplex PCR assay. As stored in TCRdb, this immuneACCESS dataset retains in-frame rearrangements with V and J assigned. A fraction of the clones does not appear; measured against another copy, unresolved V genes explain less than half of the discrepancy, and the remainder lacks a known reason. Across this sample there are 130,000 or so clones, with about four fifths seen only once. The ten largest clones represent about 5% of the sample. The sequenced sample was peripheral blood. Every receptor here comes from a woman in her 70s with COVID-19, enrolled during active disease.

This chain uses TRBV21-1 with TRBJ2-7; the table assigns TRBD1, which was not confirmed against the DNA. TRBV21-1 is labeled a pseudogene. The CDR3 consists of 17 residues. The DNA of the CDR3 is TGTGCCAGCAGCAAAGAGCAAACAGGGTGGCCCTTCGGCGAGCAGTACTTC. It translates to CASSKEQTGWPFGEQYF.

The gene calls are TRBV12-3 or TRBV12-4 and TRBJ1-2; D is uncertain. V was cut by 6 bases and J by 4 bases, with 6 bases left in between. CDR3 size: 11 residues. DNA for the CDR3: TGTGCCAGCAGGACACCCTATGGCTACACCTTC. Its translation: CASRTPYGYTF.

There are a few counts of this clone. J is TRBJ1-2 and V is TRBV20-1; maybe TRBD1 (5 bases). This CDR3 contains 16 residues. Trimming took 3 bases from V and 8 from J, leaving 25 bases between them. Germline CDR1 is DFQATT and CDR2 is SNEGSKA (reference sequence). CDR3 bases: TGCAGTGCTAGTCGCGGGGCGGATGGACCTAGGCGAGGCTACACCTTC. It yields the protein CSASRGADGPRRGYTF.

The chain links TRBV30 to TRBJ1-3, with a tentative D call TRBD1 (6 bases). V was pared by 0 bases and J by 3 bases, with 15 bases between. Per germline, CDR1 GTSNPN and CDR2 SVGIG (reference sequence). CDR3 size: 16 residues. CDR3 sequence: CAWSVYGGASGNTIYF. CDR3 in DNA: TGTGCCTGGAGTGTATACGGGGGGGCGAGTGGAAACACCATATATTTT.

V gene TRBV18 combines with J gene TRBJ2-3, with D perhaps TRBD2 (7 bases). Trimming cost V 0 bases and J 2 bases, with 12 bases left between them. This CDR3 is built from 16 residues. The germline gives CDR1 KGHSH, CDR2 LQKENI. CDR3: CASSPPGGGVTDTQYF. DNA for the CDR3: TGTGCCAGCTCACCACCGGGCGGGGGCGTCACAGATACGCAGTATTTT. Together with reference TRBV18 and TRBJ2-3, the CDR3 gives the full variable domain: NAGVMQNPRHLVRRRGQEARLRCSPMKGHSHVYWYRQLPEEGLKFMVYLQKENIIDESGMPKERFSAEFPKEGPSILRIQQVVRGDSAAYFCASSPPGGGVTDTQYFGPGTRLTVL.

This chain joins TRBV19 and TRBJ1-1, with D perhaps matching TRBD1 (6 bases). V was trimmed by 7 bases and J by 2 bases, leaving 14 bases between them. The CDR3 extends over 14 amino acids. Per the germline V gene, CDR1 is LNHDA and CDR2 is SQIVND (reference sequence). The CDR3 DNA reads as TGTGCCAGTACTCCCCAGGGGAGTAACACTGAAGCTTTCTTT. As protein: CASTPQGSNTEAFF.

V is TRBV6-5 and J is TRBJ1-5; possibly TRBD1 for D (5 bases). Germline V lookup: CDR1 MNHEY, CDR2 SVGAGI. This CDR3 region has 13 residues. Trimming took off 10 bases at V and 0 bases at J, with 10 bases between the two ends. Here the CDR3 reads CATGLNSNQPQHF. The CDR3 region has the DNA TGTGCCACGGGACTAAATAGCAATCAGCCCCAGCATTTT.

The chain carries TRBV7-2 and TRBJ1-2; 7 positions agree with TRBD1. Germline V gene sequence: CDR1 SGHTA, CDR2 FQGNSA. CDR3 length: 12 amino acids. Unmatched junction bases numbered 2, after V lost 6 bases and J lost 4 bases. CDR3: CASSGQVYGYTF. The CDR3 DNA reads TGTGCCAGCAGTGGACAGGTCTATGGCTACACCTTC. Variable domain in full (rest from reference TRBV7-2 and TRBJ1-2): GAGVSQSPSNKVTEKGKDVELRCDPISGHTALYWYRQSLGQGLEFLIYFQGNSAPDKSGLPSDRFSAERTGGSVSTLTIQRTQQEDSAVYLCASSGQVYGYTFGSGTRLTVV.

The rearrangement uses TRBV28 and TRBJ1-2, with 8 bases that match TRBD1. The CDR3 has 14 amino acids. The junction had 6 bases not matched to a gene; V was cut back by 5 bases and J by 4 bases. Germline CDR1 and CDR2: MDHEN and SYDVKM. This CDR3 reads CASSDQGALYGYTF. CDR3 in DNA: TGTGCCAGCAGTGATCAGGGGGCGCTCTATGGCTACACCTTC.

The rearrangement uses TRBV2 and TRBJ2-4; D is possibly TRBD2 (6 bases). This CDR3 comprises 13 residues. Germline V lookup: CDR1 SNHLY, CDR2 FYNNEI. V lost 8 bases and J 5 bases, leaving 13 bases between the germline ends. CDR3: CASSRELQNIQYF. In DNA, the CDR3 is TGTGCCAGCTCCCGGGAGCTCCAAAACATTCAGTACTTC.

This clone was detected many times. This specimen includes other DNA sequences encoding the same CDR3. CDR3 coding DNA: TGTGCCAGCAGCTTGGGGGGACTCTCTGGAAACACCATATATTTT. It specifies CASSLGGLSGNTIYF. V and J are TRBV7-9 and TRBJ1-3, with TRBD1 as a possible D gene (5 bases). Germline V gives CDR1 SEHNR, CDR2 FQNEAQ (reference sequence). Trimming stripped 3 bases from V and 0 bases from J, with 9 bases between. CDR3 length: 15 residues.

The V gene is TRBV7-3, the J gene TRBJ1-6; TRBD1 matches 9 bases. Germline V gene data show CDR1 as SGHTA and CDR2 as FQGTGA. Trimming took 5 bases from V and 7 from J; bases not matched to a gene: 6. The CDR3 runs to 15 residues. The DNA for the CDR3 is TGTGCCAGCAGCCCTGGCGGGACAGGGAATTCACCCCTCCACTTT. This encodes CASSPGGTGNSPLHF.

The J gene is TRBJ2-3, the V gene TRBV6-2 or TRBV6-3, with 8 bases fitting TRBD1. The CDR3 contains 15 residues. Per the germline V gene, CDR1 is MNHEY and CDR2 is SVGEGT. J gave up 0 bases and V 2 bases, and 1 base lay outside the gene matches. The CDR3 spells CASSYDRGSTDTQYF. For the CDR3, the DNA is TGTGCCAGCAGTTACGACAGGGGTAGCACAGATACGCAGTATTTT.

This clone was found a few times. This chain's CDR3 is CASSRTAQPQHF. The CDR3 DNA sequence: TGTGCCAGCAGTCGGACAGCGCAGCCCCAGCATTTT. V and J are TRBV2 and TRBJ1-5; tentatively, D is TRBD1 (6 bases). The CDR3 is 12 residues long. Germline loops: CDR1 SNHLY, CDR2 FYNNEI. With 5 bases removed from V and 7 bases from J, the gap between germline ends came to 9 bases.

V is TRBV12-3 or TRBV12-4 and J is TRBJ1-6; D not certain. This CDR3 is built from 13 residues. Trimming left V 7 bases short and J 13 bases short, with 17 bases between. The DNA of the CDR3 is TGTGCCAGCACTCGAAAGCGGGGTTGGCCCCTCCACTTT. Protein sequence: CASTRKRGWPLHF.

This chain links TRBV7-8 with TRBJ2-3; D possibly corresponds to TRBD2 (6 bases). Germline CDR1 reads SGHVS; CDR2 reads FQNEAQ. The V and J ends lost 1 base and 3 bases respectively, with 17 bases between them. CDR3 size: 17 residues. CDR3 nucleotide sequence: TGTGCCAGCAGCTTAGAAGGTTGGCGGGGCTGGACAGATACGCAGTATTTT. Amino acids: CASSLEGWRGWTDTQYF.

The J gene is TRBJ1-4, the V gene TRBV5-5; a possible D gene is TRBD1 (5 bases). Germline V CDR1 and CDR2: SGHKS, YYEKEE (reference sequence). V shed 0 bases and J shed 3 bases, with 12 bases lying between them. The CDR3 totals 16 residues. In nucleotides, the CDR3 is TGTGCCAGCAGCTTGGGAAGCGGGGCAGCTAATGAAAAACTGTTTTTT. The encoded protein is CASSLGSGAANEKLFF.